The rows below give T cell receptor beta chains drawn from one sample of a study of shared clonotypes between healthy human individuals. The protocol was immunoSEQ multiplex PCR, while the TCRdb copy is restricted to in-frame clones and leaves out a portion. The table has roughly 2.5 million clones, 90% to 95% seen once. Source material: naive CD4+ T cells sorted from blood. These TCRs come from a young man in good health. Both conserved end residues are part of each CDR3. A D gene is named only where the DNA matches it firmly. Expanded clones are given a class, and other clones once, few, many or no size at all.

clone_size: -; d_call: -; j_call: TRBJ2-1; v_call: TRBV28; cdr3_nt: TGTGCCAGCAGCCCGTATTGGCGGATTGAGAGGTCGAGCAATGAGCAGTTCTTC; cdr3_aa: CASSPYWRIERSSNEQFF
clone_size: once; d_call: -; j_call: TRBJ1-2; v_call: TRBV4-1; cdr3_nt: TGCGCCAGCAGCCAAGTGGAACCCGTTGGCTACACCTTC; cdr3_aa: CASSQVEPVGYTF
clone_size: -; d_call: -; j_call: TRBJ1-1; v_call: TRBV5-1; cdr3_nt: TGCGCCACCAGCTTTTCGGGTGCGAACACTGAAGCTTTCTTT; cdr3_aa: CATSFSGANTEAFF
clone_size: -; d_call: -; j_call: TRBJ1-5; v_call: TRBV6-1; cdr3_nt: TGTGCCAGCACGCGCTCCCTTCCCAATCAGCCCCAGCATTTT; cdr3_aa: CASTRSLPNQPQHF
clone_size: -; d_call: TRBD1; j_call: TRBJ1-2; v_call: TRBV19; cdr3_nt: TGTGCCAGTAGTGCACCGGGACAGGGGGCGAGCGGCTACACCTTC; cdr3_aa: CASSAPGQGASGYTF
clone_size: once; d_call: -; j_call: TRBJ2-1; v_call: TRBV5-4; cdr3_nt: TGTGCCAGCAGCTTAACCTGGCTCGAAGGGTCCCCCTACAATGAGCAGTTCTTC; cdr3_aa: CASSLTWLEGSPYNEQFF
clone_size: -; d_call: -; j_call: TRBJ2-2; v_call: TRBV6-5; cdr3_nt: TGTGCCAGCGAGCGGAGCGGGAACACCGGGGAGCTGTTTTTT; cdr3_aa: CASERSGNTGELFF
clone_size: -; d_call: -; j_call: TRBJ2-1; v_call: TRBV6-5; cdr3_nt: TGTGCCAGCAGTTACGTATCCACTCAGGGTCAGCAGTTCTTC; cdr3_aa: CASSYVSTQGQQFF
clone_size: -; d_call: -; j_call: TRBJ1-3; v_call: TRBV18; cdr3_nt: TGTGCCAGCTCACCGTCCCGGGTTGGAAACACCATATATTTT; cdr3_aa: CASSPSRVGNTIYF
clone_size: -; d_call: TRBD1; j_call: TRBJ1-6; v_call: TRBV18; cdr3_nt: TGTGCCAGCTCACATAAAGACAGGGGTTATAATTCACCCCTCCACTTT; cdr3_aa: CASSHKDRGYNSPLHF
clone_size: -; d_call: -; j_call: TRBJ1-1; v_call: TRBV2; cdr3_nt: TGTGCCAGCGGCGACCCCATGAACACTGAAGCTTTCTTT; cdr3_aa: CASGDPMNTEAFF
clone_size: -; d_call: -; j_call: TRBJ2-7; v_call: TRBV21-1; cdr3_nt: TGTGCCAGCAGCACCCCCCCAGGGGTGGGCTCCTACGAGCAGTACTTC; cdr3_aa: CASSTPPGVGSYEQYF
clone_size: few; d_call: -; j_call: TRBJ1-6; v_call: TRBV10-2; cdr3_nt: TGCGCCAGCAGAGAACAGGGTTCGGATTCACCCCTCCACTTT; cdr3_aa: CASREQGSDSPLHF